This T cell receptor beta chain originates from a study of low-dose radiotherapy and immunotherapy resistance in tumors. Time point defined: after trial treatment. The treatment was: LDRT plus nivolumab, ipilimumab, low-dose cyclophosphamide and aspirin (RACIN trial). V was clipped by 4 bases and J by 9 bases, with 23 bases between them. The CDR3 totals 15 residues. The V gene's germline CDR1 is SGHTS and CDR2 YDEGEE. TRAV- and TRBV-specific primers were used for first-strand cDNA, which covered alpha and beta chains. TCRs underwent 20 PCR cycles of amplification with a constant-region primer and V-primer adapter. TCRdb re-analysed the reads in MiXCR, keeping a single row per CDR3 protein. The data show nearly 60,000 distinct CDR3 sequences, about 25% seen once. This clonotype has at least ten counts.

V and J are TRBV5-8 and TRBJ2-7; the D call may be TRBD1 or TRBD2 (5 bases each). The receptor's source is a male donor with prostate cancer. Material: PBMCs, obtained after low-dose radiotherapy plus immunotherapy. In DNA, the CDR3 is TGTGCCAGCAGCAAAGGGACGGGGCTTATTGAAGGGCAGTACTTC. Translated, it gives CASSKGTGLIEGQYF.